This T cell receptor beta chain stems from a study of Graves' ophthalmopathy and Graves' hyperthyroidism. This CDR3 is 15 amino acids long. V trimming: 5 bases; J trimming: 0 bases; junction bases outside the gene matches: 6. Amplification targeted the TCR beta CDR3 regions, with RNA transcripts as the source material. After a first-round RT-PCR with HTBI primers, a second-round multiplex PCR was run. Each CDR3 protein gets one entry after TCRdb re-called the multiplex PCR reads with MiXCR. The sample records about 480,000 distinct CDR3 sequences, around an eighth being singletons. This clonotype came up many times.

The TCR sequence derives from a woman in her 30s with Graves' ophthalmopathy. Sequencing used blood. This chain uses TRBV12-3 or TRBV12-4 with TRBJ2-7; TRBD2 matches 8 bases. The CDR3 here is CASSPSSGSSYEQYF. In DNA form, the CDR3 reads TGTGCCAGCAGTCCATCTAGCGGGTCCTCCTACGAGCAGTACTTC.